Described below is a single T cell receptor beta chain sequence and its context. Its cognate antigen is unknown. The data stem from a study of cytomegalovirus exposure and HLA in healthy donors. Study-wide results and limits: A link between a missense DCLRE1C variant and TCR beta V- and J-gene trimming emerged from a later analysis.

The PCR used 60 Vbeta and 13 Jbeta primers. TCRdb's table, derived via immunoSEQ multiplex PCR, lists solely in-frame clones and lacks some. Recorded for this sample: 40,000 or so clones. Sequenced input: PBMCs. The sequence was collected from a male donor in good health and CMV-seronegative.

The CDR3 sequence is CASSVGQSTDTQYF. The CDR3 bases are TGTGCCAGCAGCGTAGGACAGAGCACAGATACGCAGTATTTT. The chain employs TRBV9 and TRBJ2-3, with a weak D call TRBD1 (5 bases). Germline V gene sequence: CDR1 SGDLS, CDR2 YYNGEE. Deletions cut 0 bases from V and 0 bases from J, with 5 bases between. The CDR3 is 14 residues long.